This TCR beta chain is drawn from a study of T cells in Graves' hyperthyroidism and ophthalmopathy. Germline V CDR1 and CDR2: ENHRY, SYGVKD. This CDR3 contains 14 residues. V was pared by 0 bases and J by 4 bases, with 10 bases between. TCR beta CDR3 regions were amplified from RNA. A set of HTBI primers served as the primers for a first-round RT-PCR of the TCR CDR3. TCRdb redid the calling of the multiplex PCR reads with MiXCR, one entry per CDR3 protein. The table includes roughly 710,000 distinct CDR3 sequences, over 35% detected once. Notes on the study in general: Ophthalmopathy was told apart from stable hyperthyroidism by a 13 V-J model.

This clonotype appeared many times. Its antigen is still unknown. If no ophthalmopathy progression occurred within 18 months, Graves' hyperthyroidism was stable. The hyperthyroidism was newly diagnosed and had lasted under 2 months; the patients were aged 18 to 65. Based on clinical symptoms, serum thyroxine and TRAb, thyroid ultrasound and orbital computed tomography, diagnoses were reached. The specimen sequenced was blood. The genes are TRBV10-3 and TRBJ2-7, with D possibly called TRBD1 or TRBD2 (6 bases each). The sequence came from a woman in her thirties or forties with Graves' hyperthyroidism. CDR3 nucleotide sequence: TGTGCCATCAGTGAGTCGCGGGACAAGTACGAGCAGTACTTC. Protein: CAISESRDKYEQYF.